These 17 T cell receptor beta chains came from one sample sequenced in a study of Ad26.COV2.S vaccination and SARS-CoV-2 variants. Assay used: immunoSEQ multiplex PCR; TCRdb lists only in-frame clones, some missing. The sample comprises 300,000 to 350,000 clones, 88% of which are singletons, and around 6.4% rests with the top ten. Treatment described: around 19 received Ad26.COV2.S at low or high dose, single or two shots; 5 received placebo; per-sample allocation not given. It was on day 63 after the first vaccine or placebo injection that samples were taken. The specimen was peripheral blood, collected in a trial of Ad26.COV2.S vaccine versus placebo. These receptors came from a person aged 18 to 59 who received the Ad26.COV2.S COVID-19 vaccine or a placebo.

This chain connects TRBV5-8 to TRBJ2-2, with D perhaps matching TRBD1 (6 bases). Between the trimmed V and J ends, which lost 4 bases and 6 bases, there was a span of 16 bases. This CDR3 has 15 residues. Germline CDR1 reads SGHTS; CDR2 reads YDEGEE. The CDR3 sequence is CASSRRTGISGELFF. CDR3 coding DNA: TGTGCCAGCAGCCGACGAACAGGGATCTCCGGGGAGCTGTTTTTT.

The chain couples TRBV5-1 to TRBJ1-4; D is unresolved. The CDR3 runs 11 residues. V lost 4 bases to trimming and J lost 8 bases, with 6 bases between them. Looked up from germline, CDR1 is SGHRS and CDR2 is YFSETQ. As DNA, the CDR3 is TGCGCCAGCAGCCCGGGAGAAAAACTGTTTTTT. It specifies CASSPGEKLFF.

In DNA form, the CDR3 reads TGTGCCAGCAGAGTGGCGGGAGGTATTCAGCCCCAGCATTTT. Protein: CASRVAGGIQPQHF. V gene TRBV6-6 combines with J gene TRBJ1-5; D uncertain. V was pared by 6 bases and J by 6 bases, with 15 bases between. Germline CDR1 and CDR2: MNHNY and SVGAGI (reference sequence). The CDR3 has 14 residues.

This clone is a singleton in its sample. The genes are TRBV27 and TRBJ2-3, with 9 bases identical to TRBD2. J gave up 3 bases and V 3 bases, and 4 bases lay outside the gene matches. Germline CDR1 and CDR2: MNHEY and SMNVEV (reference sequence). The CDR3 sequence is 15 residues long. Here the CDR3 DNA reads TGTGCCAGCAGTTTTAGCGGGAGTGGGACAGATACGCAGTATTTT. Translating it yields CASSFSGSGTDTQYF.

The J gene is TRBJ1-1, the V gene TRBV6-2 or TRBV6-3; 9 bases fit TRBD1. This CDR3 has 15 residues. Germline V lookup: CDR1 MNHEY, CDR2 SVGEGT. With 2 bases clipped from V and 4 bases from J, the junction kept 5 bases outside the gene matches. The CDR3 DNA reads TGTGCCAGCAGTTACGGGACAGGGAGGTTCACTGAAGCTTTCTTT. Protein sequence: CASSYGTGRFTEAFF.

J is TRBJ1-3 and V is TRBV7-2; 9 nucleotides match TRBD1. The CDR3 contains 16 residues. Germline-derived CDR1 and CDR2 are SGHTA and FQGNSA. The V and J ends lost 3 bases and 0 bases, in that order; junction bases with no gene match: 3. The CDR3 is CASSFGTGSSGNTIYF. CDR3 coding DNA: TGTGCCAGCAGCTTCGGGACAGGGTCCTCTGGAAACACCATATATTTT.

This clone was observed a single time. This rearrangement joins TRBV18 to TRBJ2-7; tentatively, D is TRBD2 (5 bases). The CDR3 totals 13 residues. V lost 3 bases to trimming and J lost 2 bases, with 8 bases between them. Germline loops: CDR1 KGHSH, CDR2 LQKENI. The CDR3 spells CASSPGMAYEQYF. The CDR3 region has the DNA TGTGCCAGCTCACCCGGGATGGCCTACGAGCAGTACTTC.

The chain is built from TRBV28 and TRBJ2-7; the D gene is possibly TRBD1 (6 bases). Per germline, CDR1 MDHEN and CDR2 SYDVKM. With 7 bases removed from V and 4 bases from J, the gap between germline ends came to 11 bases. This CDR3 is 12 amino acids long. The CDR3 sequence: CASKDSPYEQYF. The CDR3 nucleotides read TGTGCCAGCAAGGACAGCCCTTACGAGCAGTACTTC.

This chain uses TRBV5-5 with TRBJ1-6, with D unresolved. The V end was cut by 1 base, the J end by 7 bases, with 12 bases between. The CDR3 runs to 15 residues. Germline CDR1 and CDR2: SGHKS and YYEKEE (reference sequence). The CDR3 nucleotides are TGTGCCAGCAGCTTGTGGGAGGGCAGGAATTCACCCCTCCACTTT. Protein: CASSLWEGRNSPLHF. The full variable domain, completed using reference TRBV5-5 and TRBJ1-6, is DAGVTQSPTHLIKTRGQQVTLRCSPISGHKSVSWYQQVLGQGPQFIFQYYEKEERGRGNFPDRFSARQFPNYSSELNVNALLLGDSALYLCASSLWEGRNSPLHFGNGTRLTVT.

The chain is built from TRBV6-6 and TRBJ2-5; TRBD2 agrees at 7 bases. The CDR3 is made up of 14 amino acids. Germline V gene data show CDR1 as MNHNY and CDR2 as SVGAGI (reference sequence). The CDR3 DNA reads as TGTGCTATTGAGGCGGGGGTTCCCCAAGAGACCCAGTACTTC. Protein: CAIEAGVPQETQYF.

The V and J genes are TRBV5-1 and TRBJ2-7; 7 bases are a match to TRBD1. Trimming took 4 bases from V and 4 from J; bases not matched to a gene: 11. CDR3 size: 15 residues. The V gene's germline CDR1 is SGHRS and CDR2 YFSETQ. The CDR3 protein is CASSNPGQKMYEQYF. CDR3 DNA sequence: TGCGCCAGCAGCAATCCGGGACAGAAGATGTACGAGCAGTACTTC. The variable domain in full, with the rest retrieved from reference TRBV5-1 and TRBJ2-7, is KAGVTQTPRYLIKTRGQQVTLSCSPISGHRSVSWYQQTPGQGLQFLFEYFSETQRNKGNFPGRFSGRQFSNSRSEMNVSTLELGDSALYLCASSNPGQKMYEQYFGPGTRLTVT.

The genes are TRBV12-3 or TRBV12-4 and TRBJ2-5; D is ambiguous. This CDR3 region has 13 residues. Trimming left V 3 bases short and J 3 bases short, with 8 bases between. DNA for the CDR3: TGTGCCAGCAGTTTTCCCCCCAAAGAGACCCAGTACTTC. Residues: CASSFPPKETQYF.

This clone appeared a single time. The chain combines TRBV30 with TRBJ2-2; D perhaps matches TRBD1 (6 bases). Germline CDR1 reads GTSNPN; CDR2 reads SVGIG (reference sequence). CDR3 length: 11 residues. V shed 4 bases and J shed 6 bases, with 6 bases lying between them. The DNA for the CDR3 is TGTGCCTGGAAGGGGGCCGGGGAGCTGTTTTTT. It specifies CAWKGAGELFF.

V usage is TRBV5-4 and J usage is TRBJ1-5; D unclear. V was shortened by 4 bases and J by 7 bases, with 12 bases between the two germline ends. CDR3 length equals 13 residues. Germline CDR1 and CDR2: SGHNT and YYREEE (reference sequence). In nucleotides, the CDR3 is TGTGCCAGCAGCGAGATGGGTGGGCAGCCCCAGCATTTT. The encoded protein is CASSEMGGQPQHF.

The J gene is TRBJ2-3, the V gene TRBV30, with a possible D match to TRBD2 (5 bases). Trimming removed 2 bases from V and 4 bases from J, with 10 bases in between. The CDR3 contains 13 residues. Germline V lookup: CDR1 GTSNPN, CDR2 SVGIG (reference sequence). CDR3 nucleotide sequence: TGTGCCTGGAGTCGGAGGACCTCAGATACGCAGTATTTT. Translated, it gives CAWSRRTSDTQYF.

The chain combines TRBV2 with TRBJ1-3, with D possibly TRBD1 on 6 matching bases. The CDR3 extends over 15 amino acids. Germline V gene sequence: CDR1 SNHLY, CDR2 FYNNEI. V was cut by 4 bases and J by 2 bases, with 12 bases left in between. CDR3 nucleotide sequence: TGTGCCAGCAGTGTGGGGGCACCAACTGGAAACACCATATATTTT. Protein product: CASSVGAPTGNTIYF.

CDR3 DNA sequence: TGTGCCAGCAGTTTACGGACAGGGCTTTACACTGAAGCTTTCTTT. Its protein is CASSLRTGLYTEAFF. The chain links TRBV25-1 to TRBJ1-1; 8 nucleotides align to TRBD1. V lost 5 bases, J lost 3 bases, and 8 bases stayed unmatched. CDR1 and CDR2 (germline): MGHDK, SYGVNS. This CDR3 spans 15 amino acids. Full variable domain (rest looked up from reference TRBV25-1 and TRBJ1-1): EADIYQTPRYLVIGTGKKITLECSQTMGHDKMYWYQQDPGMELHLIHYSYGVNSTEKGDLSSESTVSRIRTEHFPLTLESARPSHTSQYLCASSLRTGLYTEAFFGQGTRLTVV.